These 14 T cell receptor beta chains came from one sample sequenced in a study of T cells in women clearing cervical HPV infection. Profiled with immunoSEQ multiplex PCR; TCRdb holds only in-frame clones, not every one. This sample's table reports 49,000 or so clones. Sample: blood buffy coat. These receptors were collected from a woman aged 18-70 years with a cervical HPV16 infection that either progressed to CIN3+ or cleared (not recorded which).

CDR3: CSALDRGASSYEQYF. CDR3 bases read: TGCAGCGCCTTAGACAGGGGGGCTAGCTCCTACGAG. The V gene is TRBV29-1, the J gene TRBJ2-7; 9 nucleotides align to TRBD1. Coverage ceases 3 residues before the CDR3 finishes, and the germline J gene fills in the end. Germline V gene lookup returns CDR1 SQVTM and CDR2 ANQGSEA. J gave up 0 bases and V 7 bases, and 10 bases lay outside the gene matches. This CDR3 is 15 amino acids long.

To note about this clone: With the read ending 3 residues before the CDR3 end, the germline J gene is used to fill in that end. The identical CDR3 is also encoded by other nucleotide sequences in the sample. The chain uses TRBV7-9 and TRBJ2-1; weak D call: TRBD1 (5 bases). The CDR3 consists of 12 residues. Trimming shortened V by 5 bases and J by 6 bases, and 8 bases separated the two germline ends. Looked up from germline, CDR1 is SEHNR and CDR2 is FQNEAQ (reference sequence). The covered CDR3 bases are TGTGCCAGCAGCCTCAGGGTCAATGAG. Amino acids: CASSLRVNE. The full CDR3 reads CASSLRVNEQFF.

The DNA read from the CDR3 is TGTGCCAGCAGCTTAGGGCCCAGGGTGAATGAC. Translation gives CASSLGPRVND. The complete CDR3 sequence is CASSLGPRVNDYTF. This rearrangement joins TRBV7-2 to TRBJ1-2; D might be TRBD1 (5 bases). Coverage ceases 3 residues before the CDR3 finishes, and the germline J gene fills in the end. The CDR3 is 14 amino acids. CDR1 is SGHTA, CDR2 FQGNSA, per germline.

Of note for this clone: The observed sequence ends 3 residues before the CDR3 terminus, with the missing tail filled in from the germline J gene. The gene calls are TRBV4-1 and TRBJ2-5, with TRBD2 matching 12 bases. This CDR3 is built from 15 residues. Looked up from germline, CDR1 is MGHRA and CDR2 is YSYEKL. V trimming: 2 bases; J trimming: 5 bases; junction bases outside the gene matches: 3. The CDR3 spells CASSQPTSGSETQYF. CDR3 bases read: TGCGCCAGCAGCCAACCGACTAGCGGGAGTGAGACC.

As for this clone: The read terminates 3 residues before the CDR3 end, so the remaining end is supplied by the germline J gene. The chain couples TRBV6-2 or TRBV6-3 to TRBJ1-3; D not certain. The CDR3 has 14 residues. Germline V lookup: CDR1 MNHEY, CDR2 SVGEGT. The DNA read from the CDR3 is TGTGCCAGCAGTTACTCGAGAACAGCGGGAGGG. It specifies CASSYSRTAGG. The full CDR3 protein reads CASSYSRTAGGIYF.

Notes on this clone: The sequence runs out 3 residues before the end of the CDR3; the remainder is reconstructed from the germline J gene. The chain has TRBV30 and TRBJ2-2; tentative D call: TRBD1 (6 bases). V was cut by 3 bases and J by 2 bases, with 13 bases left in between. Looked up from germline, CDR1 is GTSNPN and CDR2 is SVGIG (reference sequence). The CDR3 length is 15 residues. The sequenced part of the CDR3 DNA is TGTGCCTGGAGGATAAAAGGGGGAAACACCGGGGAG. Protein: CAWRIKGGNTGE. The whole CDR3 reads CAWRIKGGNTGELFF.

Worth noting for this clone: Read coverage stops 3 residues before the CDR3 terminus; the germline J gene supplies the remainder. The chain recombines TRBV20-1 with TRBJ2-7, with D perhaps matching TRBD1 (6 bases). Trimming took off 2 bases at V and 3 bases at J, with 11 bases between the two ends. The CDR3 runs to 13 residues. Germline-derived CDR1 and CDR2 are DFQATT and SNEGSKA (reference sequence). The part of the CDR3 DNA that was read is TGCAGTGCTAGACAGGGGTCAGTCTACGAG. Its protein product is CSARQGSVYE. In full, the CDR3 is CSARQGSVYEQYF.

Concerning this clone itself: The read gets to within 3 residues of the CDR3 end, and the germline J gene fills in the rest. The chain uses TRBV20-1 and TRBJ2-1; TRBD2 aligns across 14 bases. This CDR3 is 17 amino acids long. V lost 3 bases and J lost 5; bases outside the gene matches: 9. Per the germline V gene, CDR1 is DFQATT and CDR2 is SNEGSKA (reference sequence). CDR3 amino acids: CSARDAGTSGRDNEQFF. Partial CDR3 DNA: TGCAGTGCTAGGGATGCCGGGACTAGCGGGAGAGACAATGAG.

On this clone itself: The read terminates 3 residues before the CDR3 end, so the remaining end is supplied by the germline J gene. This chain joins TRBV29-1 and TRBJ1-1; D uncertain. The V end was cut by 2 bases, the J end by 0 bases, with 7 bases between. The CDR3 totals 13 residues. Germline assignment: CDR1 SQVTM and CDR2 ANQGSEA. The CDR3 here is CSVEKVLNTEAFF. The sequenced CDR3 bases are TGCAGCGTTGAAAAGGTACTGAACACTGAA.

A word on this clone: The read terminates 3 residues ahead of where the CDR3 ends, so the germline J gene completes it. The chain uses TRBV18 and TRBJ1-5; D perhaps matches TRBD1 (6 bases). CDR1 KGHSH and CDR2 LQKENI come from the germline V gene. Trimming pared 6 bases from V and 1 base from J, leaving 16 bases between. The CDR3 consists of 16 residues. The sequenced part of the CDR3 DNA is TGTGCCAGCTCCTCCCTGGGCAGGGGCAGCAATCAGCCC. It codes for CASSSLGRGSNQP. The whole CDR3 protein reads CASSSLGRGSNQPQHF.

On this clone: The sequenced fragment ends 3 residues before the CDR3 boundary, so the rest is inferred from the germline J gene. V gene TRBV12-5 combines with J gene TRBJ1-3; no firm D call. V was clipped by 3 bases and J by 5 bases, with 11 bases between them. The CDR3 has 14 amino acids. In germline, CDR1 is LGHNT, CDR2 FRNRAP. CDR3 sequence: CASGLEGARNTIYF. The covered CDR3 bases are TGTGCTAGTGGTTTAGAGGGTGCCAGAAACACC.

About this clone: The CDR3 extends 3 residues past the end of the read, so its final part is completed from the germline J gene. This rearrangement joins TRBV19 to TRBJ2-1; a weak D match, TRBD1 (6 bases). V was pared by 10 bases and J by 7 bases, with 17 bases between. This CDR3 is 13 amino acids long. Germline values: CDR1 LNHDA, CDR2 SQIVND (reference sequence). The CDR3 here is CATGDLTGNEQFF. The part of the CDR3 DNA that was read is TGTGCCACCGGGGACCTAACAGGGAATGAG.

To note about this clone: The observed sequence ends 3 residues before the CDR3 terminus, with the missing tail filled in from the germline J gene. The chain couples TRBV6-1 to TRBJ2-2; TRBD1 is a possible D gene (5 bases). CDR1 is MNHNS and CDR2 is SASEGT in the germline V gene. The germline V and J ends were trimmed by 4 bases and 6 bases, with 12 bases remaining between them. The CDR3 totals 14 residues. Partial CDR3 DNA: TGTGCCAGCAGTGCGGGCAGGGTCGCCGGGGAG. Translating gives CASSAGRVAGE. The full CDR3 is CASSAGRVAGELFF.

On this clone: The read stops 3 residues short of the end of the CDR3; the missing end is completed from the germline J gene. The chain carries TRBV10-3 and TRBJ2-7; TRBD1 is a possible D gene (5 bases). The germline gives CDR1 ENHRY, CDR2 SYGVKD. V lost 1 base and J 4 bases, leaving 14 bases between the germline ends. The CDR3 spans 15 residues. The covered CDR3 bases are TGTGCCATCAGTGAGTTATCAGGGTGGGAATACGAG. Its translation is CAISELSGWEYE. In full, the CDR3 is CAISELSGWEYEQYF.